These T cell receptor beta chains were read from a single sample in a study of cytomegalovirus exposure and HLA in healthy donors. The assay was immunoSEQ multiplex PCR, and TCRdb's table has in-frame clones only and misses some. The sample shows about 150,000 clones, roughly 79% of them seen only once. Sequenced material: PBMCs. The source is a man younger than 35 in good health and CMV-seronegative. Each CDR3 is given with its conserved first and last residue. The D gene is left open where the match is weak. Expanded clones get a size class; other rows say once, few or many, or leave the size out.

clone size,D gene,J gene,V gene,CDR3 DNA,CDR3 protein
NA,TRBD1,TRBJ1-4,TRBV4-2,TGTGCCAGCAGCCCACAGGGGAATGAAAAACTGTTTTTT,CASSPQGNEKLFF
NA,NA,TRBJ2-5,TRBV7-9,TGTGCCAGCAGCCCGAAAGGGGCTAATTACCAAGAGACCCAGTACTTC,CASSPKGANYQETQYF
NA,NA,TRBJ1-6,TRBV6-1,TGTGCCAGCATCGGACAGCTCGGATCCCTCCACTTT,CASIGQLGSLHF
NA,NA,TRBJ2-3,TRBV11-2,TGTGCCAGCCTTCCCCTAGCTTCCACAGATACGCAGTATTTT,CASLPLASTDTQYF
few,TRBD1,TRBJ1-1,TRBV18,TGTGCCAGCTCACCATCGGGACAGGGGGAAGCTTTCTTT,CASSPSGQGEAFF
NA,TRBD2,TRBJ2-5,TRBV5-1,TGCGCCAGCAGCTATTTAGGGACTAGCGGGAGGGAGACCCAGTACTTC,CASSYLGTSGRETQYF
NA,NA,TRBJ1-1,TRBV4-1,TGCGCCAGCTTGAGAGGGTCGGGAGCGAACACTGAAGCTTTCTTT,CASLRGSGANTEAFF
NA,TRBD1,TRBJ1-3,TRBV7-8,TGTGCCAGCAGCTTAGCGGGACAGGGGGGATCGGGAAACACCATATATTTT,CASSLAGQGGSGNTIYF
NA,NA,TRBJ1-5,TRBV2,TGTGCCAGCAGTGAGGGGGCCCTCTATAGCAATCAGCCCCAGCATTTT,CASSEGALYSNQPQHF
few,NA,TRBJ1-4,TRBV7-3,TGTGCCAGCAGCTTAACGGGGGGGAGCGAACTGTTTTTT,CASSLTGGSELFF
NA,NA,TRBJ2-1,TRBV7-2,TGTGCCAGCAGCTGGGGGCAGGTTTACAATGAGCAGTTCTTC,CASSWGQVYNEQFF
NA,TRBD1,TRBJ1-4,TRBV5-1,TGCGCCAGCAGCCCGGGACAGGGGGCGCCGATAAATGAAAAACTGTTTTTT,CASSPGQGAPINEKLFF
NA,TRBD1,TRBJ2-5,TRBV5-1,TGCGCCAGCAGCTTGGTGTGGCAGGGGGCTAGGACCCAGTACTTC,CASSLVWQGARTQYF
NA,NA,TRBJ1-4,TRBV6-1,TGTGCCAGCAGTGAGCCCCCGGACGGGGAGGACGGTGAAAAACTGTTTTTT,CASSEPPDGEDGEKLFF
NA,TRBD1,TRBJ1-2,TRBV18,TGTGCCAGCTCACGTACAGGGGGCGATTATGGCTACACCTTC,CASSRTGGDYGYTF
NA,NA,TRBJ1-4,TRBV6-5,TGTGCCAGCAGTTATGGACAGTTTAATGAAAAACTGTTTTTT,CASSYGQFNEKLFF
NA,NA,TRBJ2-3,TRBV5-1,TGCGCCAGCAGCTTGGATCCCCCGGACTCTAGCACAGATACGCAGTATTTT,CASSLDPPDSSTDTQYF
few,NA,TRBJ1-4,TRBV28,TGTGCCAGCAGTCAGGGCGGTGAAAAACTGTTTTTT,CASSQGGEKLFF
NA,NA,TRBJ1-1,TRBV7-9,TGTGCCAGCAGCTTGCGTTCGGGGATGAACACTGAAGCTTTCTTT,CASSLRSGMNTEAFF
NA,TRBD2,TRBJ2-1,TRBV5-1,TGCGCCAGCAGCCAGCGGGGGGGCCCCAATGAGCAGTTCTTC,CASSQRGGPNEQFF
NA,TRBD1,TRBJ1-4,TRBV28,TGTGCCAGCAGTACAGGGGAGCGAGCAACTAATGAAAAACTGTTTTTT,CASSTGERATNEKLFF
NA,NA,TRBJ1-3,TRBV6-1,TGTGCCAGCAGTGAGGCGGCTGGAAACACCATATATTTT,CASSEAAGNTIYF
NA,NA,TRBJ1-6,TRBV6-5,TGTGCCAGCAGTCTACAAGGAGGGATCAATTCACCCCTCCACTTT,CASSLQGGINSPLHF
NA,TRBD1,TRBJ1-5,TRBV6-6,TGTGCCAGCAGTTATCACGGACAGGGAGGCAATCAGCCCCAGCATTTT,CASSYHGQGGNQPQHF
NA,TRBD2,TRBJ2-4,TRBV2,TGTGCCAGCAGAGAGGTCAGCGGGGGGGCTGGGAACATTCAGTACTTC,CASREVSGGAGNIQYF
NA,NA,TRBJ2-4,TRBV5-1,TGCGCCAGCAGCCCATCCGAGGGGGATCCTAACATTCAGTACTTC,CASSPSEGDPNIQYF
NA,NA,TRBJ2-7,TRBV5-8,TGTGCCTGTCGATTCAGCTACGAGCAGTACTTC,CACRFSYEQYF
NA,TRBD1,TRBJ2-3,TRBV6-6,TGTGCCAGCAGTCACCCCGGGACAGGGACGACAGATACGCAGTATTTT,CASSHPGTGTTDTQYF
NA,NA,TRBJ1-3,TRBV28,TGTGCCAGCAGGACCGGGGGTAGCTCTGGAAACACCATATATTTT,CASRTGGSSGNTIYF
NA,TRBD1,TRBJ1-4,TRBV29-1,TGCAGCGCCTATTACAGGGGAGATGAAAAACTGTTTTTT,CSAYYRGDEKLFF
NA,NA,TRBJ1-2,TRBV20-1,TGCAGTGCTAGAGGGACTGCTGGCTACACCTTC,CSARGTAGYTF
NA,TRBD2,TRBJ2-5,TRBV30,TGTGCCTGGACACGGGGGGGGCGGGAGACCCAGTACTTC,CAWTRGGRETQYF
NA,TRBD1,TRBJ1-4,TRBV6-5,TGTGCCAGCAGTTACTCGATACAGGGGACTGGTGAAAAACTGTTTTTT,CASSYSIQGTGEKLFF
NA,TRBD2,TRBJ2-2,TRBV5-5,TGTGCCAGCAGCCCCCCCCTGACTAGCGGGGGGGCCGGAACCGGGGAGCTGTTTTTT,CASSPPLTSGGAGTGELFF
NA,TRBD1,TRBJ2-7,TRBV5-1,TGCGCCAGCAGCGGGGGACAGGCCTACGAGCAGTACTTC,CASSGGQAYEQYF
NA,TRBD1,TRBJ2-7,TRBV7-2,TGTGCCAGCAGCTTAGCGGGACAGGTCTACGAGCAGTACTTC,CASSLAGQVYEQYF
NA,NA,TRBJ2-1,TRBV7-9,TGTGCCAGCAGCAGGGGATGGAATGAGCAGTTCTTC,CASSRGWNEQFF
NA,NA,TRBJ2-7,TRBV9,TGTGCCAGCAGCGTAGATCTCAGGGCGAATTCCGAGCAGTACTTC,CASSVDLRANSEQYF
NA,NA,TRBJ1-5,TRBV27,TGTGCCAGCAGTTTGGGGAGGGGGGGGAGTGTGGACCAGCATTTT,CASSLGRGGSVDQHF
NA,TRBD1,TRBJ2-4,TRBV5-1,TGCGCCAGCAGCACGGACAGGGGGCCCCAGTACTTC,CASSTDRGPQYF
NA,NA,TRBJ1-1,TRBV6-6,TGTGCCAGCAGGGAAGGGACCGGGGGGTACACTGAAGCTTTCTTT,CASREGTGGYTEAFF